The clone carrying this TCR beta chain has more than one count but fewer than ten. Its antigen is as yet unknown. This sample was taken from a study of T-cell memory formation after mild COVID-19. Study-level points and caveats: The pre-infection memory compartment contained some responding clones, suggesting cross-reactive memory joined.

MiXCR, applied by TCRdb to the 5' RACE reads, yields one record per CDR3 protein. This repertoire shows roughly 560,000 distinct CDR3 sequences, over 20% found once; its top ten account for about an eighth. This clonotype was obtained from an adult woman who had mild COVID-19 (a few samples of this study predate the infection). Cell type and time point are not known. Sample: PBMCs or a T cell subset sorted from them (not recorded which).

CDR3 sequence: CSVPTSYNEQFF. CDR3 bases: TGCAGCGTCCCTACTAGTTATAATGAGCAGTTCTTC. The chain employs TRBV29-1 and TRBJ2-1; D may be TRBD2 (5 bases). The CDR3 is 12 residues long. Germline V gives CDR1 SQVTM, CDR2 ANQGSEA. Trimming cost V 6 bases and J 7 bases, with 13 bases left between them.